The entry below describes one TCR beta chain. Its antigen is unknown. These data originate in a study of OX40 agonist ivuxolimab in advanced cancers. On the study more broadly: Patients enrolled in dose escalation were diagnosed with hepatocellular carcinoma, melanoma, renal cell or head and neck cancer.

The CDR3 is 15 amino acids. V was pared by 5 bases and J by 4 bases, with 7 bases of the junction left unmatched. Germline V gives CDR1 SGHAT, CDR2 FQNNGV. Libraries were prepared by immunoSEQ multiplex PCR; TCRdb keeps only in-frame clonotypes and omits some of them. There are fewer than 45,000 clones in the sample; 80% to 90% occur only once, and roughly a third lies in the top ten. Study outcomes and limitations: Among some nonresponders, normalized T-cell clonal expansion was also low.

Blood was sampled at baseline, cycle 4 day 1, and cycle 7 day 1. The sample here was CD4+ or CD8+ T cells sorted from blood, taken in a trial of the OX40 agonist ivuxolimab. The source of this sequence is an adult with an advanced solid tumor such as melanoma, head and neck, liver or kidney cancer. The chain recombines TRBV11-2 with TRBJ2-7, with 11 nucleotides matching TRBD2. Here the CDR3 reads CASSLSGGALYEQYF. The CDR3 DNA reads TGTGCCAGCAGCCTTAGCGGGGGGGCTCTTTACGAGCAGTACTTC.